Each of the 15 T cell receptor beta chains below was sequenced from the same sample in a study of Graves' ophthalmopathy and Graves' hyperthyroidism. Amplification of TCR beta CDR3 regions used RNA transcripts. RT-PCR with HTBI primers came first, then second-round multiplex PCR. TCRdb re-called the multiplex PCR reads with MiXCR, one entry per CDR3 protein. The table lists about 620,000 distinct CDR3 sequences, about 20% of them singletons. The specimen was peripheral blood. These receptors were taken from a woman aged 18 to 35 with stable Graves' hyperthyroidism. Some clones in this sample may be carry-over from other donors' samples.

V is TRBV18 and J is TRBJ1-1, with D possibly matching TRBD1 (5 bases). The V gene's germline CDR1 is KGHSH and CDR2 LQKENI. The CDR3 totals 12 residues. With 8 bases removed from V and 6 bases from J, the gap between germline ends came to 13 bases. Here the CDR3 reads CASTSRVPEAFF. The CDR3 DNA reads TGTGCCAGCACAAGCAGGGTTCCTGAAGCTTTCTTT.

The chain links TRBV7-2 to TRBJ1-1, with D unclear. The CDR3 is made up of 12 amino acids. With 5 bases removed from V and 6 bases from J, the gap between germline ends came to 10 bases. Germline CDR1 is SGHTA and CDR2 is FQGNSA. The CDR3 DNA sequence: TGTGCCAGCAGCCCCCAAACCTCTGAAGCTTTCTTT. Its protein product is CASSPQTSEAFF. The entire variable domain, with the rest obtained from reference TRBV7-2 and TRBJ1-1, is as follows: GAGVSQSPSNKVTEKGKDVELRCDPISGHTALYWYRQSLGQGLEFLIYFQGNSAPDKSGLPSDRFSAERTGGSVSTLTIQRTQQEDSAVYLCASSPQTSEAFFGQGTRLTVV.

The gene calls are TRBV6-5 and TRBJ1-1, with a weak D call TRBD1 (5 bases). There are 14 residues in the CDR3. V lost 4 bases, J lost 7 bases, and 16 bases lay in between. Germline V CDR1 and CDR2: MNHEY, SVGAGI. The CDR3 DNA is TGTGCCAGCAGTTCCTGGGACGGAGGGCATGAAGCTTTCTTT. Encoded protein: CASSSWDGGHEAFF.

This clonotype was seen only a few times. This may be a read error: a much more frequent sequence differs by one nucleotide. The chain carries TRBV6-5 and TRBJ1-5; TRBD1 matches 8 bases. The germline V gene encodes CDR1 MNHEY and CDR2 SVGAGI. The CDR3 covers 16 residues. CDR3 amino acids: CAGSYTQGDRNQPQHF. CDR3 bases: TGTGCCGGCAGTTACACACAGGGGGATCGCAATCAGCCCCAGCATTTT.

The chain couples TRBV12-3 or TRBV12-4 to TRBJ1-5; maybe TRBD1 (5 bases). CDR3 length equals 16 residues. Trimming stripped 6 bases from V and 0 bases from J, with 15 bases between. CDR3 sequence (DNA): TGTGCCAGCAGCCTGAGACCCGGACATAGCAATCAGCCCCAGCATTTT. It codes for CASSLRPGHSNQPQHF.

This clonotype occurred many times. The chain employs TRBV6-1 and TRBJ2-7, with 10 bases aligning to TRBD2. The germline V gene has CDR1 MNHNS and CDR2 SASEGT. CDR3 length equals 15 residues. Trimming at V came to 4 bases and at J to 7 bases, leaving 10 bases not matched to a gene. The CDR3 DNA is TGTGCCAGCAGTGCGAGGGCTAGCGGGAGCGATGAGCAGTACTTC. Protein sequence: CASSARASGSDEQYF.

This clonotype was seen many times. The genes are TRBV7-3 and TRBJ2-2; D not resolved. The CDR3 consists of 13 residues. The germline gives CDR1 SGHTA, CDR2 FQGTGA. V was trimmed by 5 bases and J by 6 bases, leaving 10 bases between them. The CDR3 DNA reads TGTGCCAGCAGCCCGGACGGTTCCGGGGAGCTGTTTTTT. Protein sequence: CASSPDGSGELFF.

This clonotype was counted ten times or more. One end of the junction is discordant with germline, which a read error may explain. The rearrangement links TRBV12-3 or TRBV12-4 to TRBJ2-4; 7 bases map to TRBD1. CDR3 length: 16 amino acids. CDR3 DNA sequence: TGTGCCAGCAGTGTGAGACAGGGTTGGGCCAAAAACATTAAGTACTTC. Translating it yields CASSVRQGWAKNIKYF.

This clonotype was detected ten times or more. The chain uses TRBV18 and TRBJ2-5; TRBD1 agrees at 11 bases. Germline lookup yields CDR1 KGHSH and CDR2 LQKENI. V trimming: 4 bases; J trimming: 5 bases; junction bases outside the gene matches: 9. The CDR3 totals 16 residues. Written as DNA, the CDR3 is TGTGCCAGCTCACTACGGGGGACAGGGGGTTCGGAGACCCAGTACTTC. This encodes CASSLRGTGGSETQYF.

There are a few counts of this clonotype. The rearrangement links TRBV6-1 to TRBJ1-2, with TRBD1 as a possible D gene (6 bases). Germline V gene data show CDR1 as MNHNS and CDR2 as SASEGT. This CDR3 spans 17 amino acids. V shed 0 bases and J shed 4 bases, with 18 bases lying between them. The CDR3 loop reads CASSEALVWDIAYGYTF. CDR3 nucleotide sequence: TGTGCCAGCAGTGAAGCTTTGGTCTGGGACATCGCCTATGGCTACACCTTC.

At least ten counts were recorded for this clonotype. This chain joins TRBV20-1 and TRBJ1-2; TRBD1 agrees at 9 bases. Germline V gives CDR1 DFQATT, CDR2 SNEGSKA (reference sequence). The CDR3 sequence is 12 residues long. With V trimmed by 6 bases and J by 6 bases, 5 bases remained unmatched. CDR3 coding DNA: TGCAGTGCAAACGACAGGGGGAATGGCTACACCTTC. Its protein product is CSANDRGNGYTF.

This clonotype was seen repeatedly, ten times or more. The chain uses TRBV20-1 and TRBJ2-7; D call uncertain. The CDR3 totals 13 residues. Trimming shortened V by 6 bases and J by 0 bases, and 12 bases separated the two germline ends. Germline values: CDR1 DFQATT, CDR2 SNEGSKA (reference sequence). The chain's CDR3 is CSANTVSSYEQYF. The CDR3 nucleotides read TGCAGTGCCAATACAGTGAGCTCCTACGAGCAGTACTTC.

This clonotype was counted at least ten times. This rearrangement joins TRBV6-1 to TRBJ1-2; 7 bases line up with TRBD1. V shed 6 bases, J shed 5 bases, and the junction held 18 bases outside the gene matches. There are 17 residues in the CDR3. Germline loops: CDR1 MNHNS, CDR2 SASEGT. The CDR3 DNA is TGTGCCAGCAGAAAAGGGGCCGGCGGAGGGGGCGGGTATGGCTACACCTTC. Its translation is CASRKGAGGGGGYGYTF.

The chain combines TRBV18 with TRBJ1-2; 9 bases align to TRBD1. CDR1 is KGHSH, CDR2 LQKENI, per germline. With 5 bases clipped from V and 4 bases from J, the junction kept 5 bases outside the gene matches. The CDR3 length is 14 residues. In DNA, the CDR3 is TGTGCCAGCTCAGCTTCGACAGGGGGCTATGGCTACACCTTC. As protein: CASSASTGGYGYTF.

This clonotype has a count of ten or more. The J gene is TRBJ2-7, the V gene TRBV27; D gene uncertain. CDR3 length: 12 residues. Germline V lookup: CDR1 MNHEY, CDR2 SMNVEV (reference sequence). V lost 2 bases, J lost 4 bases, and 6 bases lay in between. The DNA for the CDR3 is TGTGCCAGCAGTTTACATACTTACGAGCAGTACTTC. As protein: CASSLHTYEQYF.